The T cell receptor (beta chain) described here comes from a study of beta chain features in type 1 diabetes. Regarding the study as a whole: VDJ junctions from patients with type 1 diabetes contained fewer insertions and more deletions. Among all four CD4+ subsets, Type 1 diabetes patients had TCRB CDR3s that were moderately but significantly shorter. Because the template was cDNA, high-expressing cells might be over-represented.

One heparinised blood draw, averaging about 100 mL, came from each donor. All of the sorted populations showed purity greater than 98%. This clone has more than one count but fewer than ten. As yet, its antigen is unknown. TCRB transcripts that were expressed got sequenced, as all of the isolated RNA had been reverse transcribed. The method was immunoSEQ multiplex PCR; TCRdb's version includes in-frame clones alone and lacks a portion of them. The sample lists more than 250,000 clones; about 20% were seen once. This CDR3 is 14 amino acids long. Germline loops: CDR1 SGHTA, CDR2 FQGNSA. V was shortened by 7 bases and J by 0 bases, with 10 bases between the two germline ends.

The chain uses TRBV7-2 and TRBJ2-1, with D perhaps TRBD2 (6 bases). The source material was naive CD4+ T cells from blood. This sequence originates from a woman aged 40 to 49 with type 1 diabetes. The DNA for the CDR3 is TGTGCCAGCAAAGCGGGCAGCTCCTACAATGAGCAGTTCTTC. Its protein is CASKAGSSYNEQFF.